This TCR beta chain was profiled in a study of shared clonotypes between healthy human individuals. Points from the study as a whole: The expectation was that sequencing depth would affect clonotype sharing among donors.

This clone has just one count. Its antigen is not known. The same CDR3 is also encoded by other DNA sequences in this sample. Looked up from germline, CDR1 is LNHDA and CDR2 is SQIVND (reference sequence). The length of the CDR3 is 14 residues. V shed 4 bases and J 2 bases; nucleotides not matched to a gene: 4. Clones were sequenced by immunoSEQ multiplex PCR, and TCRdb holds only the in-frame ones, with some missing. The data contain 400,000 to 500,000 clones, about 79% of them singletons. The chain links TRBV19 to TRBJ1-2, with 7 bases aligning to TRBD1. The sequencing sample was made of PBMCs. The origin of this receptor is a woman between 40 and 50 years old in good health. Some clones in this sample may be carry-over from other donors' samples. For the CDR3, the DNA is TGTGCCAGTAGTACGTCGACAGGGAACTATGGCTACACCTTC. Translating it yields CASSTSTGNYGYTF. The variable domain in full, with the rest retrieved from reference TRBV19 and TRBJ1-2, is DGGITQSPKYLFRKEGQNVTLSCEQNLNHDAMYWYRQDPGQGLRLIYYSQIVNDFQKGDIAEGYSVSREKKESFPLTVTSAQKNPTAFYLCASSTSTGNYGYTFGSGTRLTVV.